Below are 9 T cell receptor beta chains sequenced from a single sample in a study of early T cells in non-severe SARS-CoV-2 infection. TCRdb independently ran MiXCR on the 5' RACE reads; one entry per CDR3 protein. The sample lists about 30,000 distinct CDR3 sequences, about 5.2% occurring once. Sequencing input: whole blood. These receptors were obtained from an adult who was a healthcare worker with PCR-confirmed SARS-CoV-2 infection or an uninfected control (not recorded which).

The chain joins TRBV5-1 to TRBJ2-1; D ambiguous. This CDR3 comprises 11 residues. V shed 5 bases and J shed 10 bases, with 10 bases lying between them. Germline assignment: CDR1 SGHRS and CDR2 YFSETQ. The CDR3 DNA reads as TGCGCCAGCAGTCTGGTGGGGGAGCAGTTCTTC. Protein: CASSLVGEQFF.

In this sample, this clonotype is medium-sized. The chain couples TRBV7-2 to TRBJ1-5; D call uncertain. Germline V gives CDR1 SGHTA, CDR2 FQGNSA. V was clipped by 3 bases and J by 2 bases, with 8 bases between them. The CDR3 has 14 residues. CDR3 DNA: TGTGCCAGCAGCTTCTCCGACGGCAATCAGCCCCAGCATTTT. The encoded protein is CASSFSDGNQPQHF.

This clonotype was seen ten or more times. The chain employs TRBV9 and TRBJ2-1, with 9 positions matching TRBD2. The CDR3 consists of 16 residues. V lost 0 bases and J lost 9; bases outside the gene matches: 10. Looked up from germline, CDR1 is SGDLS and CDR2 is YYNGEE. The CDR3 is CASSVELAGSEVEQFF. CDR3 sequence (DNA): TGTGCCAGCAGCGTAGAACTAGCGGGCTCCGAGGTTGAGCAGTTCTTC.

There are a few counts of this clonotype. The chain recombines TRBV7-3 with TRBJ2-2, with D possibly being TRBD1 or TRBD2 (5 bases each). The CDR3 extends over 15 amino acids. The germline V gene has CDR1 SGHTA and CDR2 FQGTGA. Deletions cut 5 bases from V and 0 bases from J, with 10 bases between. The CDR3 sequence: CASSLGVANTGELFF. The CDR3 nucleotides read TGTGCCAGCAGCCTGGGGGTCGCGAACACCGGGGAGCTGTTTTTT.

This clonotype has only a few counts. The V call is TRBV21-1, the J call TRBJ2-1; the table names TRBD1, a call not compared with the DNA. TRBV21-1 is recorded as a pseudogene. The CDR3 extends over 13 amino acids. As DNA, the CDR3 is TGTGCCAGCAGCAAACGCGGGGGCCATGAGCAGTTCTTC. Its translation is CASSKRGGHEQFF.

The table lists this clonotype with many counts. This sequence joins TRBV20-1 and TRBJ2-3, with TRBD2 matching over 10 bases. There are 16 residues in the CDR3. V was pared by 1 base and J by 3 bases, with 7 bases of the junction left unmatched. Germline CDR1 is DFQATT and CDR2 is SNEGSKA (reference sequence). In DNA, the CDR3 is TGCAGTGCTAGAGGGGGCGCTAGCGGGAGAACAGATACGCAGTATTTT. Protein sequence: CSARGGASGRTDTQYF.

This clonotype was recorded many times. The chain couples TRBV7-9 to TRBJ2-1; 11 bases fit TRBD2. Germline V gives CDR1 SEHNR, CDR2 FQNEAQ (reference sequence). This CDR3 contains 17 residues. Losses at the gene ends were 5 bases for V and 2 bases for J; bases not matched to a gene: 8. The CDR3 loop is CASSVTSGSITYNEQFF. Here the CDR3 DNA reads TGTGCCAGCAGCGTAACTAGCGGGAGTATCACCTACAATGAGCAGTTCTTC.

This clonotype came up many times. The chain recombines TRBV13 with TRBJ2-3, with 10 bases that match TRBD2. The CDR3 has 16 amino acids. Germline values: CDR1 PRHDT, CDR2 FYEKMQ (reference sequence). The V segment lost 4 bases and the J segment 1 base; nucleotides outside the gene matches: 5. The CDR3 region has the DNA TGTGCCAGCAGCTCGCTCCTAGCGGGAGGCACAGATACGCAGTATTTT. It is translated as CASSSLLAGGTDTQYF.

This clonotype has just a few counts. The V and J genes are TRBV7-2 and TRBJ1-1, with D uncertain. CDR1 and CDR2 (germline): SGHTA, FQGNSA. The length of the CDR3 is 15 residues. V was trimmed by 5 bases and J by 4 bases, leaving 17 bases between them. This chain's CDR3 is CASSTNSALGTEAFF. The CDR3 region has the DNA TGTGCCAGCAGCACCAACTCGGCGCTGGGCACTGAAGCTTTCTTT.